This T cell receptor beta chain originates from a study of blood T cell repertoires in COVID-19. Study-wide context: Some COVID-19 samples were acute and others convalescent; all came from the United States, Italy and Spain.

The V and J ends lost 4 bases and 1 base, in that order; junction bases with no gene match: 6. In germline, CDR1 is SGHRS, CDR2 YFSETQ. This CDR3 region has 16 residues. The Seattle patients, enrolled during active infection, were followed longitudinally. Original processing notes: From reference gene primer amplification, estimates of nucleated cell counts were derived. Generated by immunoSEQ multiplex PCR, the TCRdb table keeps only in-frame clones and is missing some. That table supplies the V and J calls and clone size; D and trimming were determined from the DNA. The sample has 84,000 or so clones, approximately 84% seen once.

V and J are TRBV5-1 and TRBJ2-3; TRBD2 matches at 10 bases. This TCR derives from a man between 65 and 85 years old with COVID-19, enrolled during active disease. The sample was peripheral blood. The chain's CDR3 is CASSREGLARTDTQYF. CDR3 coding DNA: TGCGCCAGCAGCAGGGAGGGACTAGCGCGCACAGATACGCAGTATTTT. The whole variable domain, filled in from reference TRBV5-1 and TRBJ2-3, reads KAGVTQTPRYLIKTRGQQVTLSCSPISGHRSVSWYQQTPGQGLQFLFEYFSETQRNKGNFPGRFSGRQFSNSRSEMNVSTLELGDSALYLCASSREGLARTDTQYFGPGTRLTVL.